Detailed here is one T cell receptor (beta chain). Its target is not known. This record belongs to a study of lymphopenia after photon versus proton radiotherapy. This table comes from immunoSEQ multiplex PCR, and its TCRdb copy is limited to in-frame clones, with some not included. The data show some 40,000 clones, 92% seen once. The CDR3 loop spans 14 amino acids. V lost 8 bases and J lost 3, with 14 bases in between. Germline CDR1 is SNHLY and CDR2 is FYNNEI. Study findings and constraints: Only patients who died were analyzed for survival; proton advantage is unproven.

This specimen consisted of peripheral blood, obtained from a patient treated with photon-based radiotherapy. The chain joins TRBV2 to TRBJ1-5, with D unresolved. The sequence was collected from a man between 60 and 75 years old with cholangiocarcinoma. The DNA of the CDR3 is TGTGCCAGCGGGGTCGGCTCGGCCAATCAGCCCCAGCATTTT. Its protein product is CASGVGSANQPQHF.